This T cell receptor (beta chain) appears in the sequencing data of a study of T cells in Graves' hyperthyroidism and ophthalmopathy. The PBMCs were taken from less than 11 ml of fresh peripheral blood. The TCR beta CDR3 regions underwent amplification using RNA transcripts as the source. Carried out on the TCR CDR3, a first-round RT-PCR used the HTBI primer set. In TCRdb, the multiplex PCR reads were re-called with MiXCR into one record per CDR3 protein. The sample comprises under 350,000 distinct CDR3 sequences, roughly a fifth of which are singletons, and 50% rests with the top ten. The CDR3 spans 15 residues. The V gene's germline CDR1 is LGHDT and CDR2 YNNKEL (reference sequence). The trim removed 1 base at V and 8 bases at J, leaving 7 bases unmatched. There are many counts of this clonotype.

The chain links TRBV3-1 to TRBJ1-4; the match to TRBD1 covers 7 bases. The TCR comes from a woman in her 50s with Graves' hyperthyroidism. Sequenced material: blood. This chain's CDR3 is CASSQGGTVEEKLFF. CDR3 DNA: TGTGCCAGCAGCCAAGGCGGGACAGTTGAGGAAAAACTGTTTTTT.